The clone carrying this T cell receptor (beta chain) occurred many times. Antigen specificity is unknown. The CDR3 has 11 residues. V was shortened by 2 bases and J by 6 bases, with 6 bases between the two germline ends. The germline V gene has CDR1 SGHKS and CDR2 YYEKEE (reference sequence). The data were taken from a study of glioma-infiltrating T cells. Amplification of TCR alpha and beta CDR3 regions from RNA used iRepertoire nested multiplex PCR. Input was roughly 100-450 ng of tissue mRNA or PBMC total RNA. TCRdb re-analysed the multiplex PCR reads in MiXCR, keeping a single row per CDR3 protein. The sample has 84,000 or so distinct CDR3 sequences, around 23% seen once. Study-wide findings and caveats: Very few CDR3 sequences were shared between tissue and blood. Tissue-blood divergence was below expectation in non-neoplastic patients, above in gliomas.

The sample was glioma tissue, nonneoplastic brain tissue, or PBMCs (not recorded which). This receptor was identified in a human donor with low-grade glioma or glioblastoma, undergoing nonglioma brain surgery, or in good health (not recorded which). The chain recombines TRBV5-5 with TRBJ2-7; D ambiguous. CDR3: CASSLRGEQYF. CDR3 sequence (DNA): TGTGCCAGCAGCTTAAGAGGCGAGCAGTACTTC. Using reference TRBV5-5 and TRBJ2-7 for the parts outside the CDR3, the full variable domain is DAGVTQSPTHLIKTRGQQVTLRCSPISGHKSVSWYQQVLGQGPQFIFQYYEKEERGRGNFPDRFSARQFPNYSSELNVNALLLGDSALYLCASSLRGEQYFGPGTRLTVT.